Shown below are 4 T cell receptor beta chains from a single sample sequenced in a study of cytomegalovirus exposure and HLA in healthy donors. PCR involved 60 Vbeta and 13 Jbeta primers. Profiled with immunoSEQ multiplex PCR; TCRdb holds only in-frame clones, not every one. The sample has approximately 97,000 clones, about 78% seen once. The specimen sequenced was PBMCs. The receptors shown here come from a woman in her forties in good health and CMV-seropositive.

CDR3 residues: CASSLTGGIYSNQPQHF. The CDR3 DNA is TGTGCCAGCAGTTTAACAGGGGGGATTTATAGCAATCAGCCCCAGCATTTT. J is TRBJ1-5 and V is TRBV28, with 8 nucleotides matching TRBD1. The CDR3 length is 17 residues. The germline gives CDR1 MDHEN, CDR2 SYDVKM. V lost 2 bases, J lost 0 bases, and 6 bases stayed unmatched.

The chain combines TRBV5-4 with TRBJ2-5; 8 bases agree with TRBD2. Trimming cost V 1 base and J 0 bases; bases outside gene matches: 5. There are 16 residues in the CDR3. Germline V gene data show CDR1 as SGHNT and CDR2 as YYREEE (reference sequence). CDR3 protein: CASSLTSGGYQETQYF. In DNA, the CDR3 is TGTGCCAGCAGCTTGACTAGCGGTGGATACCAAGAGACCCAGTACTTC.

The rearrangement joins TRBV2 to TRBJ1-5; 9 bases fit TRBD1. The CDR3 consists of 14 residues. CDR1 and CDR2 (germline): SNHLY, FYNNEI. Trimming cost V 10 bases and J 6 bases; bases outside gene matches: 10. DNA for the CDR3: TGTGCCACCACTAAGGGACAGGGTGGTCAGCCCCAGCATTTT. Translation: CATTKGQGGQPQHF.

The V gene is TRBV27, the J gene TRBJ1-3; no clear D. The length of the CDR3 is 14 residues. Per the germline V gene, CDR1 is MNHEY and CDR2 is SMNVEV (reference sequence). Between the trimmed V and J ends, which lost 3 bases and 4 bases, there was a span of 10 bases. CDR3 sequence reads: CASSLAGTGNTIYF. As DNA, the CDR3 is TGTGCCAGCAGTTTGGCGGGTACCGGAAACACCATATATTTT.